The sequence of this TCR beta chain was determined in a study of cytomegalovirus exposure and HLA in healthy donors (dated by TCRdb to 2015 to 2018). Regarding the research as a whole: According to an earlier analysis of 587 of the donors, some 180 million T cells yielded some 120 million unique TCR beta sequences and approximately 300 Gb of sequence data. An earlier analysis of some 600 of the donors applied high-throughput TCR beta sequencing to assess whether each TCR beta V gene segment acted as functional or pseudogenic. In addition to the first cohort of 650 to 800 subjects, a separate validation cohort of 130 or so different subjects was used. All discovery cohort repertoires had been generated using a single sequencing platform. Genome-wide SNP genotypes for about 65% of the roughly 700 donors were used in a later genetic analysis, which treated that subset as a discovery cohort. Typing coverage differed by locus: A, B, C, DRB1 and DQB1 were typed in roughly 629-630 donors, DQA1 in approximately 520, DPA1 in some 600, and DPB1 in just under 490. A later analysis re-analyzed previously published TCR beta repertoires from roughly 690 donors and added high-resolution HLA genotyping to study TCR occurrence patterns. Approximately 310 gigabases of sequencing data and 91 million or so unique TCR sequences made up an early release that covered approximately 650 HLA-typed donors. Donor age, sex, ethnicity and CMV serostatus were compiled together with the repertoire data. The study aimed to test whether signatures of past pathogen exposure could be identified by cataloging public T cell receptors. Among about 400 genotyped donors of the cohort, an average of approximately 220,000 unique TCR beta nucleotide sequences was sequenced per donor, of which about 20% were non-productive. High-throughput TCR immunosequencing, statistical association of individual TCRs with disease status, and machine learning were combined to predict cytomegalovirus infection status. The study profiled the T cell repertoires of around 700 subjects by immunosequencing and related them to cytomegalovirus serostatus. The later analysis used no new phenotypic data to find candidate immune exposures, relying instead on TCR beta sequences and their occurrence across donors. Class I and class II HLA loci were covered by the typing at four-digit resolution. Of the roughly 400 genotyped donors, less than 90% were placed in the genetic ancestry cluster associated with self-reported Caucasian donors. About 5 DR-DQ haplotypes were handled as single units for association and clustering, since linkage in the cohort was strong.

The research as a whole found: A further reported finding was that TCR beta sequences accurately predicted the HLA-A and HLA-B alleles for most subjects in the first cohort. V-gene and J-gene trimming of TCR beta chains was associated with a missense DCLRE1C variant in a later genetic analysis, and the association was replicated in an independent cohort. Because counts were too low, roughly 18 rarely observed V segments, including chromosome 9 orphons, were left out of the earlier analysis of 587 of the donors. CMV serostatus was the only immune exposure information available for the cohort. Correlated functional status among segregating V segments might be attributable to linkage disequilibrium, but an unknown experimental factor could not be ruled out. In both the original and validation cohorts, the classifier was reported to diagnose cytomegalovirus status with high specificity and sensitivity. Several of the top co-occurrence clusters appeared to be linked to parvovirus B19, influenza, CMV and Epstein-Barr virus, according to a later analysis. Because the 87-base-pair reads could not distinguish some IMGT-functional V segments, including TRBV6-2 and TRBV6-3, those segments were excluded. In this cohort, only TCR beta chains were sequenced, and detectable features were limited by the absence of alpha or paired-chain data. Because some donors lacked HLA typing at each locus, the association tests relied only on the typed subset. A cluster of highly shared sequence variants was judged likely to represent a technical artifact of the sequencing pipeline. In vitro tests confirmed that a few of the cytomegalovirus-associated TCR beta chains recognize cytomegalovirus antigens. In a later analysis, most CMV-associated TCR beta chains were found to appear HLA-restricted, with HLA associations seemingly driven largely by CMV exposure. A later genetic analysis reported fewer N-insertions in productive TCRs among donors in an Asian-associated ancestry cluster than the roughly 700-donor mean. Most TCR sequences were observed very rarely across donors, whereas some public TCRs were present in many individuals. It was suggested by the authors that the approach could potentially be generalized to other disease states and immunological phenotypes. At a false discovery rate of 0.05, a later analysis linked fewer than 20,000 TCR beta sequences to specific HLA alleles. Presence/absence analyses assumed roughly uniform sequencing depth across donors, an assumption that may not hold. The study listed approximately 160 TCR beta chains as associated with cytomegalovirus. An earlier analysis of approximately 530 of the donors showed that most TCR beta V segments appeared in productive rearrangements either about 87% or about 30% of the time, which broadly matched IMGT annotations. In a later analysis, HLA-associated TCR beta chains were found to be more clonally expanded and to have lower generation probabilities than equally common non-associated chains. Assigning TCR associations to individual alleles was difficult when HLA alleles, especially DR and DQ, strongly co-occurred. A later analysis found that TCR association rates varied across HLA loci, with DRB1 alleles showing the most associated TCRs and HLA-C alleles the fewest.

From the germline V gene, CDR1 is SGHTA and CDR2 is FQGNSA. Trimming leaves V shorter by 6 bases and J shorter by 0 bases, with the junction holding 11 bases beyond the gene matches. The cysteine opens and the phenylalanine closes a CDR3 of 16 amino acids. Only the CDR3 portion is preserved as DNA: 48 bases, with reading frame beginning at the first base. The cohort comprised 550 to 700 healthy bone marrow donors. Cohort members were all nominally healthy when sampled, although unrecorded immune exposures were likely present. The donor tested CMV seronegative, placing the donor among the 350 to 400 seronegative members of the cohort. Every donor gave a peripheral blood sample, and the peripheral blood mononuclear cells from that sample were used for TCR beta sequencing. The Qiagen DNeasy Blood Extraction Kit was used to extract genomic DNA from the blood cell samples. Library preparation employed the immunoSEQ multiplex PCR assay. A mixture of 60 forward primers for TCR Vbeta segments and 13 reverse primers for TCR Jbeta segments was used in the multiplex PCR. A multiplex PCR assay on genomic DNA amplified the CDR3 region of rearranged TCR beta genes. The amplified TCR beta libraries were sequenced on the Illumina HiSeq System as 87-base-pair reads. Under the source paper's analysis protocol: In a later analysis, approximately 74 million unique TCR beta chains were counted across the roughly 670 repertoires, and roughly 11 million of these chains were shared by at least two donors. To remove PCR and sequencing errors, raw reads were error-corrected and collapsed into unique sequences using a nearest-neighbor algorithm that merged closely related sequences. To assign V, D and J gene segments, CDR3 sequences were aligned to IMGT reference sequences. Each retained sequence needed at least a six-nucleotide match to both a V gene segment and a J gene segment. Rearrangements were classified as productive when the CDR3 lacked stop codons and remained in frame with V and J, and all other rearrangements were classified as non-productive. Following IMGT convention, CDR3 was defined as the stretch from the second conserved V-encoded cysteine up to the conserved J-encoded phenylalanine. The earlier analysis of 587 of the donors excluded sequences that lacked an unambiguous match to a single V gene segment. In an earlier analysis of a few hundred of the donors, V segments were called functional above 56.7% productive rearrangements and were called segregating when the between-donor standard deviation exceeded 5%. A statistical classification framework was developed to diagnose cytomegalovirus status using the catalog of TCR beta chain sequences. In a later analysis, TCR nucleotide sequences were compared against IMGT/GENE-DB human TR gene sequences so that V and J genes could be assigned. The TCRdist pipeline was used in a later analysis to assign CDR3 sequences and most-parsimonious VDJ recombination scenarios. In a later analysis, every TCR beta chain was defined by the combination of its CDR3 amino acid sequence and its V-gene family, and reads without a unique V-gene family were dropped. To address suspected cross-contamination and a sequencing artifact, a later analysis removed approximately 590 highly shared, low-generation-probability nucleotide sequences. In a later analysis, a clonal expansion index for each public chain was calculated from normalized within-repertoire ranks of inferred template counts. A later analysis computed generation probabilities with a VDJ recombination model fitted to out-of-frame rearrangements, and checked the results against IGoR. In a later analysis, TCR-TCR, TCR-HLA and TCR-CMV co-occurrence was scored with hypergeometric tests, and a repertoire-size bias correction was applied to TCR pairs. In a later analysis, false discovery rates were estimated by permuting HLA or CMV assignments 20 times. In a later analysis, co-occurring TCRs were grouped using DBSCAN, with TCRdist sequence similarity added in when clustering inside HLA-allele-positive subsets. For co-occurrence clustering, repertoires with fewer than 30,000 or more than 120,000 public chains were excluded, along with five or six repertoires with anomalous nucleotide sharing. Here the immuneACCESS table is served through TCRdb, limited to in-frame sequences with V and J called. Missing clones are a known gap in these copies; in checked studies unresolved V genes cover under half, and the rest lacks a known reason. The DNA gave D and trimming, while V, J and clone size come from that table. For this sample the table gives hundreds of thousands of clones, of which about 89% were detected only once. The biggest ten clones account for over 0.95% of the sample.

To note about this clone: Its antigen remains unidentified. Base-call qualities are not available, and no considerably larger clone is one nucleotide away.

The sequenced material came from PBMCs. The sequence was collected from a young woman in good health and CMV-seronegative. The chain uses TRBV7-2 and TRBJ2-7; TRBD2 matches 7 bases in the middle. The nucleotides read TGTGCCAGCAGTCGGAGAAATAGCGGGTTCTCCTACGAGCAGTACTTC. It translates as CASSRRNSGFSYEQYF.